The clone carrying this T cell receptor (beta chain) was detected a few times. The data are from a study of T-cell reconstitution after alpha-beta-depleted transplantation in children. Preparation of the TCRbeta library used unique molecular identifiers. TCRdb passed the PCR reads through MiXCR, listing each CDR3 protein once. The top ten hold around 4% of the sample, which has some 400,000 distinct CDR3 sequences, 20% seen once. Sequenced material: PBMCs from the stem cell graft donor, taken from the stem cell graft. The origin of this receptor is a human donor who donated a stem cell graft to a child with acute myeloid leukemia.

The CDR3 DNA follows: TGCAGCGTTGAAAAGGGGACTAGCGGAACTACGCAGTATTTT. It specifies CSVEKGTSGTTQYF. This sequence joins TRBV29-1 and TRBJ2-3; 11 bases align to TRBD2. The V gene end was trimmed by 2 bases and the J gene end by 8 bases; junction bases not matched to a gene: 6. The CDR3 covers 14 residues. The germline V gene has CDR1 SQVTM and CDR2 ANQGSEA.